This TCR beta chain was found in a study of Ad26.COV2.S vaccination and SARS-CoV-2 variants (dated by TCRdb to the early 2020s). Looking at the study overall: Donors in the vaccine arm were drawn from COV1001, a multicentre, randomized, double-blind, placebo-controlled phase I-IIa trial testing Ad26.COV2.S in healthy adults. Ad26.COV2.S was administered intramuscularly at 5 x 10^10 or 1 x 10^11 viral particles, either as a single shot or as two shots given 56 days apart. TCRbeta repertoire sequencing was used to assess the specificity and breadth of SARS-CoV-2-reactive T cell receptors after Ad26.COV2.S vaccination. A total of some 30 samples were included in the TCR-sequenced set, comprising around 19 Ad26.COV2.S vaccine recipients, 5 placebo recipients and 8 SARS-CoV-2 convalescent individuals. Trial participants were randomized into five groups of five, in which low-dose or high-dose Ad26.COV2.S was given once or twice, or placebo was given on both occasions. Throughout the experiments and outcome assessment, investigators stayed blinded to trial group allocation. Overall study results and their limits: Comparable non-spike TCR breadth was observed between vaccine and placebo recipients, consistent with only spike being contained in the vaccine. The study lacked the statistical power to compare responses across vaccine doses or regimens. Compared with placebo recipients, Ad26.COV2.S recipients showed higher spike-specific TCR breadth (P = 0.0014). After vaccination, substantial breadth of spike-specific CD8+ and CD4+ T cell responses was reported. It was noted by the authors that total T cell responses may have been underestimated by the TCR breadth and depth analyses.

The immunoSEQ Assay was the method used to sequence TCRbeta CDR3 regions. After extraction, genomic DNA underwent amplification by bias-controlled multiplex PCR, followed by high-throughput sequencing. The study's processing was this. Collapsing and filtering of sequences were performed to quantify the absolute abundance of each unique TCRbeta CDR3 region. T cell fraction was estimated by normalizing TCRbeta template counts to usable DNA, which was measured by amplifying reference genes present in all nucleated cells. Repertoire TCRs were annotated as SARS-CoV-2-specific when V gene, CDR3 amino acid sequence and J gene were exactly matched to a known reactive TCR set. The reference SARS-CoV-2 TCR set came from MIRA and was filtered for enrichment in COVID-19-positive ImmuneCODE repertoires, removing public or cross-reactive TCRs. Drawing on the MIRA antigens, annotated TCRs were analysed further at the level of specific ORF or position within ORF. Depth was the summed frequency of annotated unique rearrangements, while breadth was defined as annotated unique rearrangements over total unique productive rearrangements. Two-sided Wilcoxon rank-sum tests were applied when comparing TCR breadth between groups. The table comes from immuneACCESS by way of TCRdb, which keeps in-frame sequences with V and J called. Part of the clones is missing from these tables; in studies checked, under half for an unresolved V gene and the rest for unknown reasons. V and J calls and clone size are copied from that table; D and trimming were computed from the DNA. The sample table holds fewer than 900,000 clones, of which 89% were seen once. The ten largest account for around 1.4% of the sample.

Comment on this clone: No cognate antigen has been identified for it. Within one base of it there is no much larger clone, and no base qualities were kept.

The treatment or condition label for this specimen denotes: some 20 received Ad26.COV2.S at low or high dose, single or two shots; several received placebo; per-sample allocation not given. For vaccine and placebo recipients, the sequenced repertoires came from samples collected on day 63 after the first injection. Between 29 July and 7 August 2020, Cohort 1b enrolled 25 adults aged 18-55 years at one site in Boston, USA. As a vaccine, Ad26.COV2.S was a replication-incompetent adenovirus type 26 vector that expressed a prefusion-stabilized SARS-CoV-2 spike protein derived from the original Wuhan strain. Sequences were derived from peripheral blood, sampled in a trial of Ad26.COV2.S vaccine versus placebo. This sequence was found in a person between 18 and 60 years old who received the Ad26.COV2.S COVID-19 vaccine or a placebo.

In nucleotides, the sequence is TGTGCCAGCACTGATAGGTCCTACAATGAGCAGTTCTTC. Protein translation: CASTDRSYNEQFF. The chain couples TRBV3-1 (or the pseudogene TRBV3-2) to TRBJ2-1, with the identity of the D gene unclear. Trimming costs V 7 bases and J 1 base, and their ends lie 8 bases apart. The germline V gene (reference sequence) specifies LGHDT as CDR1 and YNNKEL as CDR2. The CDR3 covers 13 residues, taking in both the cysteine and the phenylalanine. Only the CDR3 DNA stays, 39 bases, in frame from base 1.